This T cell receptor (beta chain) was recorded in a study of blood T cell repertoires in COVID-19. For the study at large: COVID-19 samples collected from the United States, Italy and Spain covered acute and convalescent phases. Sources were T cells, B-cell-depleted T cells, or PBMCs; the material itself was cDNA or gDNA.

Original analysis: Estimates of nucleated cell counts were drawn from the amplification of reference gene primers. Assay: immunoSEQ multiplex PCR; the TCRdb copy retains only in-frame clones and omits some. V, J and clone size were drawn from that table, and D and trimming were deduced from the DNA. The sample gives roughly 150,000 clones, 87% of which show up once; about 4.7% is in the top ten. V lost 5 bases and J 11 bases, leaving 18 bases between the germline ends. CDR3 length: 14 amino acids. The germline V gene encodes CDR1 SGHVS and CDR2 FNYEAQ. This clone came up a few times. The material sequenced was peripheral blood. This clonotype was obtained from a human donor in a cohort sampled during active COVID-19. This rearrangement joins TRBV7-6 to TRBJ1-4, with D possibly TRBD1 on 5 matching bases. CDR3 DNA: TGTGCCAGCAGCATTAGCCAGGGTGAAGAGAAACTGTTTTTT. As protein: CASSISQGEEKLFF.